These 5 T cell receptor beta chains were sequenced from one sample in a study of blood T cell repertoires in COVID-19. The method was immunoSEQ multiplex PCR; TCRdb's version includes in-frame clones alone and lacks a portion of them. The sample consists of about 310,000 clones, roughly 84% of them appearing once. Sequenced: peripheral blood. These receptors were collected from a man aged 45-65 years with active or convalescent COVID-19.

The genes are TRBV7-2 and TRBJ1-5; maybe TRBD1 (6 bases). The V end lost 0 bases, the J end lost 2 bases, and 11 bases lay between the germline ends. The CDR3 is 16 residues long. Germline V CDR1 and CDR2: SGHTA, FQGNSA. The CDR3 is CASSLALGGGNQPQHF. The CDR3 DNA sequence: TGTGCCAGCAGCTTAGCGCTAGGGGGAGGCAATCAGCCCCAGCATTTT.

The CDR3 nucleotides are TGTGCCAGCAGTCTCCAAGGACAGACCCAAGAGACCCAGTACTTC. Protein product: CASSLQGQTQETQYF. This chain links TRBV2 with TRBJ2-5, with a weak D call TRBD1 (6 bases). This CDR3 has 15 amino acids. CDR1 and CDR2 (germline): SNHLY, FYNNEI. The V gene lost 5 bases and the J gene lost 1 base, with 14 bases spanning the gap.

The genes are TRBV9 and TRBJ2-2; 8 bases are a match to TRBD1. Losses at the gene ends were 2 bases for V and 0 bases for J; bases not matched to a gene: 3. Per the germline V gene, CDR1 is SGDLS and CDR2 is YYNGEE. This CDR3 region has 16 residues. CDR3 region: CASSVTGQANTGELFF. The CDR3 region has the DNA TGTGCCAGCAGCGTGACGGGACAGGCGAACACCGGGGAGCTGTTTTTT.

In this sample, this clone turned up a few times. The chain employs TRBV4-2 and TRBJ2-7; D is uncertain. Looked up from germline, CDR1 is LGHNA and CDR2 is YNFKEQ. The CDR3 is 13 residues long. V lost 0 bases to trimming and J lost 5 bases, with 8 bases between them. CDR3 DNA sequence: TGTGCCAGCAGCCAAGACCCACAGAACGAGCAGTACTTC. It is translated as CASSQDPQNEQYF.

This clone occurred a few times. The chain uses TRBV24-1 and TRBJ1-4; D perhaps matches TRBD1 (6 bases). Germline V gene sequence: CDR1 KGHDR, CDR2 SFDVKD. V lost 12 bases and J 7 bases, leaving 17 bases between the germline ends. This CDR3 is 13 amino acids long. The DNA for the CDR3 is TGTGCCCCGCCCCAAGGGGGGGGTGAAAAACTGTTTTTT. This gives the protein CAPPQGGGEKLFF.